Following are 19 T cell receptor beta chains from one sample sequenced in a study of blood T cell repertoires in COVID-19. The repertoire was sequenced with immunoSEQ multiplex PCR; TCRdb's copy has only in-frame clones and lacks some. The table has some 150,000 clones, about nine tenths seen once. The sample comprised peripheral blood. The receptors derive from a man aged 50 to 60 who had recovered from COVID-19.

The V and J genes are TRBV6-6 and TRBJ1-6; TRBD1 is a possible D gene (6 bases). V lost 6 bases and J lost 5, with 14 bases in between. The CDR3 extends over 15 amino acids. Germline assignment: CDR1 MNHNY and CDR2 SVGAGI (reference sequence). CDR3 DNA: TGTGCCAGCAGACCCGGGACACCTCATAATTCACCCCTCCACTTT. This gives the protein CASRPGTPHNSPLHF.

This chain links TRBV3-1 (or the pseudogene TRBV3-2) with TRBJ1-1; 9 bases agree with TRBD1. The V and J ends lost 4 bases and 7 bases, in that order; junction bases with no gene match: 4. This CDR3 is built from 13 residues. Germline lookup yields CDR1 LGHDT and CDR2 YNNKEL (reference sequence). CDR3 coding DNA: TGTGCCAGCAGCCCCAGGACAGGGGATGAAGCTTTCTTT. Translating it yields CASSPRTGDEAFF.

The chain joins TRBV4-1 to TRBJ1-6; TRBD1 aligns across 9 bases. Germline CDR1 and CDR2: MGHRA and YSYEKL. The CDR3 loop spans 16 amino acids. Trimming at V came to 5 bases and at J to 9 bases, leaving 11 bases not matched to a gene. The CDR3 spells CASSSRLGQGSSPLHF. Written as DNA, the CDR3 is TGCGCCAGCAGCTCTCGCCTCGGACAGGGGAGTTCACCCCTCCACTTT.

This clone was counted once. The J gene is TRBJ2-7, the V gene TRBV7-9; a weak D match, TRBD2 (5 bases). Germline-derived CDR1 and CDR2 are SEHNR and FQNEAQ (reference sequence). The CDR3 is made up of 12 amino acids. With 1 base removed from V and 11 bases from J, the gap between germline ends came to 12 bases. Here the CDR3 reads CASSLGPGKEYF. Written as DNA, the CDR3 is TGTGCCAGCAGCTTAGGCCCGGGGAAGGAGTACTTC.

The chain uses TRBV10-3 and TRBJ1-1; TRBD1 aligns across 7 bases. This CDR3 is built from 14 residues. Germline V lookup: CDR1 ENHRY, CDR2 SYGVKD. The V segment lost 5 bases and the J segment 4 bases; nucleotides outside the gene matches: 7. In nucleotides, the CDR3 is TGTGCCATCAGTAATGACAGGGCAAGCACTGAAGCTTTCTTT. This codes for CAISNDRASTEAFF.

V gene TRBV20-1 combines with J gene TRBJ1-3; D is unclear. This CDR3 region has 13 residues. CDR1 is DFQATT, CDR2 SNEGSKA, per germline (reference sequence). Trimming removed 3 bases at V and 0 bases at J, with 6 bases between. CDR3 in amino acids: CSASSISGNTIYF. Written as DNA, the CDR3 is TGCAGTGCTAGTTCCATCTCTGGAAACACCATATATTTT.

The CDR3 bases are TGTGCCAGCTCACCACCGGTAGCAGGGACAGTGGAAGGGGGCTACACCTTC. Residues: CASSPPVAGTVEGGYTF. This chain connects TRBV18 to TRBJ1-2, with TRBD1 matching 7 bases. The CDR3 has 17 amino acids. The V gene's germline CDR1 is KGHSH and CDR2 LQKENI. J gave up 8 bases and V 0 bases, and 15 bases lay outside the gene matches.

This chain uses TRBV6-5 with TRBJ2-1, with TRBD2 matching over 7 bases. CDR3 length: 14 amino acids. Per the germline V gene, CDR1 is MNHEY and CDR2 is SVGAGI. J was trimmed by 3 bases and V by 7 bases; bases with no gene match: 6. The CDR3 region is CASMRRGIYNEQFF. CDR3 in DNA: TGTGCCAGCATGCGGCGGGGGATCTACAATGAGCAGTTCTTC.

The chain is built from TRBV7-2 and TRBJ2-7; 7 bases are shared with TRBD1. The CDR3 loop spans 14 amino acids. V shed 3 bases and J 3 bases; nucleotides not matched to a gene: 5. Germline V gene lookup returns CDR1 SGHTA and CDR2 FQGNSA. CDR3 nucleotide sequence: TGTGCCAGCAGCTTTCCGGGACAGCTCTACGAGCAGTACTTC. It yields the protein CASSFPGQLYEQYF.

The V and J genes are TRBV7-2 and TRBJ1-2; TRBD1 agrees at 7 bases. CDR1 is SGHTA, CDR2 FQGNSA, per germline. Trimming took 2 bases from V and 1 from J; bases not matched to a gene: 7. The CDR3 has 16 residues. CDR3 sequence (DNA): TGTGCCAGCAGCTTAAATACAGGGGCTTATAACTATGGCTACACCTTC. Amino acid sequence: CASSLNTGAYNYGYTF. The full variable domain, its missing parts supplied by reference TRBV7-2 and TRBJ1-2, is GAGVSQSPSNKVTEKGKDVELRCDPISGHTALYWYRQSLGQGLEFLIYFQGNSAPDKSGLPSDRFSAERTGGSVSTLTIQRTQQEDSAVYLCASSLNTGAYNYGYTFGSGTRLTVV.

The CDR3 DNA reads TGCAGCGTGAGTCACTATGGCTACACCTTC. This translates into CSVSHYGYTF. V gene TRBV29-1 combines with J gene TRBJ1-2; no clear D. Germline V gene lookup returns CDR1 SQVTM and CDR2 ANQGSEA. There are 10 residues in the CDR3. Trimming cost V 6 bases and J 3 bases, with 5 bases left between them.

The J gene is TRBJ1-5, the V gene TRBV2; a weak D match, TRBD1 (5 bases). V lost 4 bases to trimming and J lost 0 bases, with 16 bases between them. Germline CDR1 is SNHLY and CDR2 is FYNNEI. The CDR3 contains 17 residues. The DNA for the CDR3 is TGTGCCAGCAGTGGTCCTGGGGGGGGTTTTAGCAATCAGCCCCAGCATTTT. Protein sequence: CASSGPGGGFSNQPQHF.

The V call is TRBV2, the J call TRBJ2-3, with a tentative D call TRBD2 (7 bases). This CDR3 comprises 14 residues. Per germline, CDR1 SNHLY and CDR2 FYNNEI. Trimming took 11 bases from V and 4 from J, leaving 19 bases between them. CDR3 protein: CAGKGGLVADTQYF. The DNA for the CDR3 is TGTGCCGGGAAGGGGGGGCTCGTTGCAGATACGCAGTATTTT.

The chain has TRBV5-1 and TRBJ2-3, with D perhaps TRBD1 (5 bases). Germline V gene data show CDR1 as SGHRS and CDR2 as YFSETQ. This CDR3 is built from 15 residues. The V end lost 4 bases, the J end lost 2 bases, and 14 bases lay between the germline ends. The CDR3 sequence is CASSRQGTTTDTQYF. DNA of the CDR3: TGCGCCAGCAGCCGCCAGGGTACTACCACAGATACGCAGTATTTT.

The V gene is TRBV3-1 (or the pseudogene TRBV3-2), the J gene TRBJ2-5, with 11 positions matching TRBD2. Trimming at V came to 2 bases and at J to 0 bases, leaving 2 bases not matched to a gene. CDR3 size: 16 residues. The germline CDR1 and CDR2 sequences are LGHDT and YNNKEL (reference sequence). For the CDR3, the DNA is TGTGCCAGCAGCCAAAGGACTAGCGGGTACCAAGAGACCCAGTACTTC. Protein product: CASSQRTSGYQETQYF.

The chain carries TRBV2 and TRBJ2-7; 11 bases map to TRBD1. The ends lost 3 bases at V and 0 bases at J; junction bases unmatched: 10. This CDR3 has 18 amino acids. Germline CDR1 is SNHLY and CDR2 is FYNNEI. The CDR3 DNA sequence: TGTGCCAGCAGTGATTTTAGGACAGGGGGCCAAGGCTCCTACGAGCAGTACTTC. This translates into CASSDFRTGGQGSYEQYF.

The chain uses TRBV21-1 and TRBJ1-2. TRBV21-1 is reported as a pseudogene. The CDR3 is made up of 12 amino acids. As DNA, the CDR3 is TGTGCCAGCCGTCAAGGGAGCTATGGCTACACCTTC. It is translated as CASRQGSYGYTF.

The chain links TRBV5-4 to TRBJ1-4, with D tentatively TRBD1 (6 bases). V shed 4 bases and J shed 4 bases, with 11 bases lying between them. The germline V gene has CDR1 SGHNT and CDR2 YYREEE (reference sequence). This CDR3 region has 14 residues. CDR3 DNA sequence: TGTGCCAGCAGCACCGACAGGTATAATGAAAAACTGTTTTTT. Protein sequence: CASSTDRYNEKLFF. The variable domain in full, completed from reference TRBV5-4 and TRBJ1-4, reads ETGVTQSPTHLIKTRGQQVTLRCSSQSGHNTVSWYQQALGQGPQFIFQYYREEENGRGNFPPRFSGLQFPNYSSELNVNALELDDSALYLCASSTDRYNEKLFFGSGTQLSVL.

To note about this clone: One junction end does not reproduce the germline sequence, and a read error may be involved. This chain uses TRBV19 with TRBJ2-1; 8 bases match TRBD2. The CDR3 length is 16 residues. CDR1 LNHDA and CDR2 SQIVND come from the germline V gene (reference sequence). The DNA for the CDR3 is TGTGCCAGTAGCATAGCTAGCGGGTCTACTTACAATGAGCAGTTCTTC. The encoded protein is CASSIASGSTYNEQFF.